The 26 T cell receptor beta chains reported below all come from one sample, sequenced in a study of CD8+ T cells in alopecia areata. Extracted RNA was reverse transcribed, and the resulting cDNA served as sequencing template. The repertoire was sequenced with immunoSEQ multiplex PCR; TCRdb's copy has only in-frame clones and lacks some. This sample comprises more than 90,000 clones, none seen once only. Material for sequencing was lesional skin. These receptors were collected from a C3H/HeJ mouse with alopecia areata. This strain's MHC haplotype is H2-k.

This clone showed up just a few times. Gene names follow the mouse nomenclature. The read ends 4 residues shy of where the CDR3 ends; the end is completed using the germline J gene. This sequence joins TRBV1 and TRBJ1-1, with 8 bases matching TRBD1. V trimming: 1 base; J trimming: 3 bases; junction bases outside the gene matches: 10. The CDR3 contains 17 residues. From germline, CDR1 is NSQYPW and CDR2 LRSPGD (reference sequence). The covered CDR3 bases are TGCACCTGCAGTGCAGGACAGGGGTTTATTTGGGACACA. Amino acids: CTCSAGQGFIWDT. The entire CDR3 is CTCSAGQGFIWDTEVFF.

Worth noting for this clone: Gene labels here are mouse ones. The read ends 4 residues shy of where the CDR3 ends; the end is completed using the germline J gene. V is TRBV1 and J is TRBJ2-2; 7 positions match TRBD2. The ends lost 0 bases at V and 1 base at J; junction bases unmatched: 2. CDR1 and CDR2 (germline): NSQYPW, LRSPGD (reference sequence). The CDR3 extends over 16 amino acids. CDR3 bases read: TGCACCTGCAGTGCAGATTGGACTGGAAACACCGGG. Its translation is CTCSADWTGNTG. The entire CDR3 is CTCSADWTGNTGQLYF.

For this clone: Gene names are the mouse ones. The read stops 4 residues short of the end of the CDR3; the missing end is completed from the germline J gene. V and J are TRBV14 and TRBJ2-7, with a weak D call TRBD1 (5 bases). Trimming cost V 2 bases and J 0 bases, with 9 bases left between them. Germline V gives CDR1 SGHDT, CDR2 FRDEAV. The CDR3 has 14 residues. CDR3 DNA (partial): TGTGCCAGCAGTTTGGACATGAGCTCCTAT. Its protein is CASSLDMSSY. The entire CDR3 protein is CASSLDMSSYEQYF.

This clone was found a few times. The genes are named according to mouse. The read falls 4 residues short of the CDR3 end, and the missing part is taken from the germline J gene. The V call is TRBV13-3, the J call TRBJ2-3, with 7 bases fitting TRBD2. With V trimmed by 3 bases and J by 3 bases, 7 bases remained unmatched. Germline V lookup: CDR1 NNHDY, CDR2 SYVADS. The CDR3 contains 15 residues. The chain's CDR3 is CASSAGGEGAETLYF. CDR3 bases read: TGTGCCAGCAGTGCTGGGGGTGAGGGAGCAGAA.

A note on this clone: Any gene name here is a mouse gene name. The observed sequence ends 4 residues before the CDR3 terminus, with the missing tail filled in from the germline J gene. This chain joins TRBV1 and TRBJ2-1; the match to TRBD2 covers 14 bases. J was trimmed by 0 bases and V by 3 bases; bases with no gene match: 7. Germline V gene data show CDR1 as NSQYPW and CDR2 as LRSPGD (reference sequence). The CDR3 totals 19 residues. The part of the CDR3 DNA that was read is TGCACCTGCAGTGCGAGGGGGACTGGGGGGGCTTATAACTATGCT. Translated, it gives CTCSARGTGGAYNYA. The entire CDR3 protein is CTCSARGTGGAYNYAEQFF.

This clone appeared a few times. Any gene name here is a mouse gene name. The read halts 4 residues ahead of the CDR3 end, with the missing end drawn from the germline J gene. The chain links TRBV1 to TRBJ1-1; the D gene is possibly TRBD1 (6 bases). The CDR3 totals 16 residues. The germline V and J ends were trimmed by 2 bases and 0 bases, with 13 bases remaining between them. In germline, CDR1 is NSQYPW, CDR2 LRSPGD (reference sequence). The sequenced part of the CDR3 DNA is TGCACCTGCAGTGCATATAACGGGACACCAAACACA. Translating it yields CTCSAYNGTPNT. The complete CDR3 protein is CTCSAYNGTPNTEVFF.

The sample holds a few counts of this clone. The genes are named according to mouse. The observed sequence ends 4 residues before the CDR3 terminus, with the missing tail filled in from the germline J gene. The chain joins TRBV19 to TRBJ2-1, with 12 bases aligning to TRBD1. CDR1 and CDR2 (germline): FNHDT, SITEND (reference sequence). This CDR3 region has 16 residues. V was pared by 1 base and J by 5 bases, with 4 bases of the junction left unmatched. The covered CDR3 bases are TGTGCCAGCAGTATAAGGGGGACAGGGGGCCATGCT. Translating gives CASSIRGTGGHA. The complete CDR3 protein is CASSIRGTGGHAEQFF.

Details on this clone: Genes and germline are mouse. Read coverage stops 4 residues before the CDR3 terminus; the germline J gene supplies the remainder. The chain links TRBV13-1 to TRBJ2-7; D may be TRBD1 (6 bases). The CDR3 loop spans 13 amino acids. Germline V CDR1 and CDR2: NSHNY, SYGAGN. Deletions cut 4 bases from V and 3 bases from J, with 11 bases between. CDR3 DNA, as far as it was read: TGTGCCAGCAGTCCGGGACAACTCTAT. This codes for CASSPGQLY. The complete CDR3 protein is CASSPGQLYEQYF.

This clone was picked up a small number of times. Genes and germline are mouse. The CDR3 goes on 4 residues after the read ends, and that part is filled in from the germline J gene. This chain connects TRBV31 to TRBJ2-2; D is perhaps TRBD2 (7 bases). The germline CDR1 and CDR2 sequences are GKSSPN and SITVG. This CDR3 has 15 amino acids. V lost 0 bases, J lost 0 bases, and 8 bases lay in between. The sequenced part of the CDR3 DNA is TGTGCCTGGAGTCTAGGGGGGGCAAACACCGGG. This gives the protein CAWSLGGANTG. The complete CDR3 protein is CAWSLGGANTGQLYF.

There are many counts of this clone. Gene names and germline match the mouse. The sequenced fragment ends 4 residues before the CDR3 boundary, so the rest is inferred from the germline J gene. The gene calls are TRBV13-3 and TRBJ1-4, with 10 bases fitting TRBD1. In germline, CDR1 is NNHDY, CDR2 SYVADS. V was clipped by 7 bases and J by 4 bases; unmatched bases: 4. The CDR3 has 14 residues. The covered CDR3 bases are TGTGCCAGCCAAGACAGGGGGCTCAACGAA. Translated, it gives CASQDRGLNE. The complete CDR3 protein is CASQDRGLNERLFF.

As concerns this clone: The gene names given are mouse names. The sequenced fragment ends 4 residues before the CDR3 boundary, so the rest is inferred from the germline J gene. The chain uses TRBV19 and TRBJ2-7; tentatively, D is TRBD2 (7 bases). Germline lookup yields CDR1 FNHDT and CDR2 SITEND (reference sequence). The CDR3 covers 13 residues. CDR3 sequence reads: CASSLGGADEQYF. The part of the CDR3 DNA that was read is TGTGCCAGCTCCTTGGGGGGCGCGGAT.

About this clone itself: The genes are named according to mouse. The CDR3 extends 4 residues past the end of the read, so its final part is completed from the germline J gene. The chain combines TRBV13-1 with TRBJ2-3; the match to TRBD2 covers 7 bases. CDR1 and CDR2 from the germline V gene are NSHNY and SYGAGN. CDR3 length equals 13 residues. The V and J ends lost 6 bases and 2 bases, in that order; junction bases with no gene match: 3. CDR3 DNA (partial): TGTGCCAGCACGTGGGGGGATGCAGAA. Its translation: CASTWGDAE. The full CDR3 protein reads CASTWGDAETLYF.

Notes on this clone: The germline and genes are mouse ones. The read gets to within 4 residues of the CDR3 end, and the germline J gene fills in the rest. The chain couples TRBV1 to TRBJ1-1; 9 nucleotides match TRBD1. Germline V gene lookup returns CDR1 NSQYPW and CDR2 LRSPGD (reference sequence). The CDR3 totals 16 residues. With V trimmed by 2 bases and J by 0 bases, 4 bases remained unmatched. The CDR3 DNA, read in part, is TGCACCTGCAGTGCAAGGACAGGGGACCCAAACACA. Translated: CTCSARTGDPNT. The full-length CDR3 reads as CTCSARTGDPNTEVFF.

This clone has a handful of counts. Gene names are the mouse ones. Incomplete CDR3 DNA: TGTGCCAGCAGTGATGGGGACAGGGGGCGAGCAGAA. Amino acid sequence: CASSDGDRGRAE. The complete CDR3 sequence is CASSDGDRGRAETLYF. V is TRBV13-1 and J is TRBJ2-3; TRBD1 matches 12 bases. The read ends 4 residues early relative to the CDR3; the germline J gene fills the gap. V shed 0 bases, J shed 3 bases, and the junction held 2 bases outside the gene matches. Germline CDR1 is NSHNY and CDR2 is SYGAGN. The CDR3 consists of 16 residues.

Points on this clone: The listed genes are named as in mouse. The read ends 4 residues early relative to the CDR3; the germline J gene fills the gap. The chain carries TRBV1 and TRBJ1-2; possible D gene TRBD1, 5 bases. From germline, CDR1 is NSQYPW and CDR2 LRSPGD (reference sequence). The CDR3 runs to 16 residues. Trimming stripped 3 bases from V and 0 bases from J, with 14 bases between. The CDR3 loop is CTCSAAREFANSDYTF. The part of the CDR3 DNA that was read is TGCACCTGCAGTGCCGCCAGGGAGTTTGCAAACTCC. The whole variable domain, remainder taken from reference TRBV1 and TRBJ1-2, is VTLLEQNPRWRLVPRGQAVNLRCILKNSQYPWMSWYQQDLQKQLQWLFTLRSPGDKEVKSLPGADYLATRVTDTELRLQVANMSQGRTLYCTCSAAREFANSDYTFGSGTRLLVI.

This clone was recorded many times. Mouse gene names and germline throughout. The read comes to an end 4 residues before the CDR3 does, leaving the germline J gene to fill in the end. The chain uses TRBV13-3 and TRBJ2-1; tentative D call: TRBD2 (7 bases). The CDR3 is 17 amino acids. The germline V gene encodes CDR1 NNHDY and CDR2 SYVADS. V shed 0 bases and J shed 2 bases, with 15 bases lying between them. CDR3 bases read: TGTGCCAGCAGTGATGAGAGGGGGGCGGGGTACTATGCT. Translation gives CASSDERGAGYYA. The full-length CDR3 reads as CASSDERGAGYYAEQFF.

This clone has more than one count but fewer than ten. The listed genes are named as in mouse. The part of the CDR3 DNA that was read is TGTGCCAGCAGCCCGGACAGGGGAGGCACA. Amino acids: CASSPDRGGT. The full CDR3 protein is CASSPDRGGTEVFF. The chain combines TRBV14 with TRBJ1-1; 9 positions match TRBD1. The read ends 4 residues before the CDR3 terminus; that terminus is restored from the germline J gene. The junction had 6 bases not matched to a gene; V was cut back by 5 bases and J by 4 bases. The CDR3 covers 14 residues. Germline CDR1 reads SGHDT; CDR2 reads FRDEAV.

As to this clone: Each gene name is a mouse one. The read ends 4 residues early relative to the CDR3; the germline J gene fills the gap. The chain is built from TRBV17 and TRBJ2-1; 11 bases match TRBD2. The CDR3 length is 14 residues. Germline assignment: CDR1 MNHDT and CDR2 YYDKIL. The CDR3 DNA, read in part, is TGTGCTAGCAGTAGCCGACTGGGGGGGACT. Protein sequence: CASSSRLGGT. The full CDR3 is CASSSRLGGTEQFF.

This clone was picked up a small number of times. The genes and germline here are from mouse. With the read ending 4 residues before the CDR3 end, the germline J gene is used to fill in that end. This sequence joins TRBV13-3 and TRBJ2-1, with TRBD2 matching 14 bases. Trimming removed 2 bases from V and 2 bases from J; junction bases left unmatched: 9. CDR3 size: 19 residues. The germline V gene encodes CDR1 NNHDY and CDR2 SYVADS. The CDR3 DNA, read in part, is TGTGCCAGCAGTGAGTCGGGACTGGGGGGGCGCGGGGACTATGCT. It encodes CASSESGLGGRGDYA. The entire CDR3 is CASSESGLGGRGDYAEQFF.

Regarding this clone: Gene names are mouse gene names. Read data end 4 residues before the CDR3 end; the end is taken from the germline J gene. The V call is TRBV31, the J call TRBJ2-1; the match to TRBD2 covers 13 bases. CDR3 length equals 14 residues. With 3 bases clipped from V and 5 bases from J, the junction kept 1 base outside the gene matches. The germline CDR1 and CDR2 sequences are GKSSPN and SITVG. The sequenced CDR3 bases are TGTGCCTGGAGGGGGACTGGGGGGGATGCT. Translation gives CAWRGTGGDA. The full-length CDR3 reads as CAWRGTGGDAEQFF. Based on the CDR3 plus reference TRBV31 and TRBJ2-1, the full variable domain is AQTIHQWPVAEIKAVGSPLSLGCTIKGKSSPNLYWYWQATGGTLQQLFYSITVGQVESVVQLNLSASRPKDDQFILSTEKLLLSHSGFYLCAWRGTGGDAEQFFGPGTRLTVL.

This clone was detected a few times. The gene symbols are mouse symbols. The read ends 4 residues early relative to the CDR3; the germline J gene fills the gap. The chain carries TRBV1 and TRBJ2-1; a weak D match, TRBD2 (5 bases). The length of the CDR3 is 13 residues. V gave up 3 bases and J gave up 6 bases, with 9 bases separating them. CDR1 is NSQYPW and CDR2 is LRSPGD in the germline V gene (reference sequence). The CDR3 DNA, read in part, is TGCACCTGCAGTGCTATCTGGGTTGCT. Protein: CTCSAIWVA. The entire CDR3 is CTCSAIWVAEQFF.

Note on this clone: The genes are named according to mouse. The CDR3 end falls 4 residues outside the read, so it is completed with the germline J gene. The rearrangement joins TRBV13-3 to TRBJ1-4; 7 positions agree with TRBD1. The CDR3 runs 15 residues. J was trimmed by 4 bases and V by 2 bases; bases with no gene match: 5. Germline lookup yields CDR1 NNHDY and CDR2 SYVADS. The CDR3 DNA, read in part, is TGTGCCAGCAGTGAGAGGGGGACAGACAACGAA. Its protein is CASSERGTDNE. The CDR3 reads in full as CASSERGTDNERLFF.

Note on this clone: Gene names and germline match the mouse. The CDR3 end falls 4 residues outside the read, so it is completed with the germline J gene. This chain joins TRBV13-3 and TRBJ2-7; 10 positions match TRBD2. The CDR3 is 17 amino acids. V lost 3 bases to trimming and J lost 0 bases; unmatched junction nucleotides: 9. The germline V gene encodes CDR1 NNHDY and CDR2 SYVADS. This CDR3 reads CASSAAGTGANSYEQYF. CDR3 DNA (partial): TGTGCCAGCAGTGCAGCTGGGACTGGGGCCAACTCCTAT.

The sample holds a few counts of this clone. Gene names follow the mouse nomenclature. This sample also contains other DNA sequences that code for the same CDR3. Partial CDR3 DNA: TGCACCTGCAGTGCAGCTGGGGGGGCTGGTGCT. Its translation is CTCSAAGGAGA. The entire CDR3 sequence reads CTCSAAGGAGAEQFF. V usage is TRBV1 and J usage is TRBJ2-1, with 10 bases lining up with TRBD2. From the germline J gene comes the end of the CDR3, since the read stops 4 residues before it. This CDR3 is built from 15 residues. The V segment lost 1 base and the J segment 6 bases; nucleotides outside the gene matches: 3. CDR1 and CDR2 (germline): NSQYPW, LRSPGD (reference sequence). Drawing the rest from reference TRBV1 and TRBJ2-1, the complete variable domain is VTLLEQNPRWRLVPRGQAVNLRCILKNSQYPWMSWYQQDLQKQLQWLFTLRSPGDKEVKSLPGADYLATRVTDTELRLQVANMSQGRTLYCTCSAAGGAGAEQFFGPGTRLTVL.

This clone was seen a handful of times. The protein recorded in TCRdb does not match the translated DNA at residue 13; the protein presented here comes from translating the DNA. The genes are named according to mouse. CDR3 sequence: CASSPTGAFSGNTLYF. Incomplete CDR3 DNA: TGTGCCAGCAGCCCGACAGGGGCGTTTTCTGGAAATACG. The chain couples TRBV3 to TRBJ1-3, with 8 positions matching TRBD1. The read finishes 3 residues shy of the CDR3 end, and the germline J gene is used to complete it. Germline V gene sequence: CDR1 SNHLY, CDR2 FYNGKV (reference sequence). This CDR3 is 16 amino acids long. Trimming took 5 bases from V and 0 from J; bases not matched to a gene: 6.

This clone was observed at least ten times. At residue 12, the TCRdb protein departs from the DNA translation, so the protein shown here was derived from the DNA itself. Germline and genes here are mouse. Read coverage stops 3 residues before the CDR3 terminus; the germline J gene supplies the remainder. The rearrangement links TRBV13-3 to TRBJ1-3; 8 positions match TRBD1. Germline V gene data show CDR1 as NNHDY and CDR2 as SYVADS. Trimming cost V 0 bases and J 8 bases; bases outside gene matches: 7. The CDR3 runs 15 residues. The CDR3 loop reads CASSDARDRGDTLYF. The sequenced part of the CDR3 DNA is TGTGCCAGCAGTGATGCTCGAGACAGGGGTGATACG. Using reference TRBV13-3 and TRBJ1-3 for the parts outside the CDR3, the full variable domain is EAAVTQSPRSKVAVTGGKVTLSCHQTNNHDYMYWYRQDTGHGLRLIHYSYVADSTEKGDIPDGYKASRPSQENFSLILELASLSQTAVYFCASSDARDRGDTLYFGEGSRLIVV.